These 4 T cell receptor beta chains came from one sample sequenced in a study of chronic HIV infection and antiretroviral therapy. TCRdb reprocessed the 5' RACE reads with MiXCR, giving one entry per CDR3 protein. The sample lists around 30,000 distinct CDR3 sequences, 7% to 10% occurring once. Sequencing used peripheral blood. Receptors were obtained from an adult who had HIV and had not received antiretroviral therapy, or was an uninfected healthy control (not recorded which).

This clonotype occurred a few times. J is TRBJ1-1 and V is TRBV11-2; D is uncertain. From germline, CDR1 is SGHAT and CDR2 FQNNGV. This CDR3 region has 13 residues. Trimming pared 5 bases from V and 1 base from J, leaving 8 bases between. CDR3 region: CASSRTKNTEAFF. CDR3 DNA: TGTGCCAGCAGCCGAACCAAGAACACTGAAGCTTTCTTT.

In its sample, this clonotype was seen many times. The CDR3 coding sequence is TGTGCCAGCAGCTTGGGACAGGGTAACTATGGCTACACCTTC. As protein: CASSLGQGNYGYTF. V and J are TRBV5-4 and TRBJ1-2; 7 bases align to TRBD1. This CDR3 has 14 amino acids. Germline lookup yields CDR1 SGHNT and CDR2 YYREEE (reference sequence). V shed 0 bases and J 1 base; nucleotides not matched to a gene: 0.

There are many counts of this clonotype. The J gene is TRBJ1-5, the V gene TRBV19; D is ambiguous. Germline V gene lookup returns CDR1 LNHDA and CDR2 SQIVND (reference sequence). CDR3 size: 17 residues. V was shortened by 3 bases and J by 3 bases, with 18 bases between the two germline ends. DNA of the CDR3: TGTGCCAGTAGTATCCGACCGATAGTTGGTTACAATCAGCCCCAGCATTTT. Amino acid sequence: CASSIRPIVGYNQPQHF.

This clonotype was recorded once. This may arise from a read error, as a much more abundant clone is one base away. The rearrangement joins TRBV3-1 to TRBJ2-5; D is unclear. Germline V gene lookup returns CDR1 LGHDT and CDR2 YNNKEL (reference sequence). V gave up 2 bases and J gave up 4 bases, with 8 bases separating them. This CDR3 contains 13 residues. This chain's CDR3 is CASSQNVGETQYF. The CDR3, as DNA: TGTGCCAGCAGCCAAAACGTAGGAGAGACCCAGTACTTC.